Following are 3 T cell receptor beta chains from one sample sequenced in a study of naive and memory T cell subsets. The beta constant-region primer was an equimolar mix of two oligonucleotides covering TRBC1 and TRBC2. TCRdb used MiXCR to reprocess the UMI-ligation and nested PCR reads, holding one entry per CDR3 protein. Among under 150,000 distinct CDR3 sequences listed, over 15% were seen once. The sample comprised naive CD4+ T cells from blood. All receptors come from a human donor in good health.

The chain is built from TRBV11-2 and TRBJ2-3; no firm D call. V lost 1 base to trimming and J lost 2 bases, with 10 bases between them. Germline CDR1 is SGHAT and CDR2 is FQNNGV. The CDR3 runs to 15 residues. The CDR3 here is CASSLVRRNTDTQYF. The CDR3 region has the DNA TGTGCCAGCAGCTTAGTTCGTCGGAACACAGATACGCAGTATTTT. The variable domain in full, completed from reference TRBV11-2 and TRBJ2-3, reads EAGVAQSPRYKIIEKRQSVAFWCNPISGHATLYWYQQILGQGPKLLIQFQNNGVVDDSQLPKDRFSAERLKGVDSTLKIQPAKLEDSAVYLCASSLVRRNTDTQYFGPGTRLTVL.

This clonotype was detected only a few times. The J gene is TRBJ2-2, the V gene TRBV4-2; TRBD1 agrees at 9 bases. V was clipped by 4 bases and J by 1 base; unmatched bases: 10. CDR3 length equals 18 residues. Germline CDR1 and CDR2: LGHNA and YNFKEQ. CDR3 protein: CASSPTGTGKGNTGELFF. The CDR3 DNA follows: TGTGCCAGCAGCCCTACCGGGACAGGGAAAGGGAACACCGGGGAGCTGTTTTTT.

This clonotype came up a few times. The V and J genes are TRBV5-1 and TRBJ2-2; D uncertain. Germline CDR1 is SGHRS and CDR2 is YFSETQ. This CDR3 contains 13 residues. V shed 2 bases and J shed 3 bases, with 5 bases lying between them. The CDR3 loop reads CASSFQYTGELFF. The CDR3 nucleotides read TGCGCCAGCAGCTTTCAGTACACCGGGGAGCTGTTTTTT.